These 10 T cell receptor beta chains came from one sample sequenced in a study of post-analysis software for immune sequencing data. Study-level results: TRBV5-6, TRBV5-1 and TRBV20-1 belonged to a set of roughly 5 TRBV segments that were more frequent in patients than controls.

Which antigens these TCRs recognize remains unknown. Unique-molecular-identifier-tagged TCR beta cDNA libraries were used. A single record per CDR3 protein comes from TCRdb applying MiXCR to the PCR reads. Of roughly 620,000 distinct CDR3 sequences listed, 44% are singletons. Sequenced material: blood. These receptors were taken from a girl aged 10 to 17 with multiple sclerosis.

A few counts support this clonotype. The rearrangement uses TRBV12-3 or TRBV12-4 and TRBJ2-7; a possible D gene is TRBD1 (5 bases). The CDR3 spans 12 residues. V dropped 6 bases and J dropped 5 bases, with 11 bases sitting between them. The CDR3 sequence: CASRGWGHEQYF. The CDR3 bases are TGTGCCAGCAGGGGATGGGGCCACGAGCAGTACTTC.

The rearrangement joins TRBV20-1 to TRBJ2-3; D is perhaps TRBD1 or TRBD2 (6 bases each). The CDR3 is made up of 14 amino acids. Germline V gene sequence: CDR1 DFQATT, CDR2 SNEGSKA (reference sequence). V shed 5 bases and J shed 1 base, with 13 bases lying between them. CDR3 protein: CSADRRGRTDTQYF. The CDR3 DNA reads TGCAGTGCTGACCGACGGGGGCGCACAGATACGCAGTATTTT.

V usage is TRBV27 and J usage is TRBJ1-1, with 9 bases lining up with TRBD1. V shed 1 base, J shed 6 bases, and the junction held 3 bases outside the gene matches. The CDR3 extends over 14 amino acids. Per germline, CDR1 MNHEY and CDR2 SMNVEV (reference sequence). The CDR3 DNA is TGTGCCAGCAGTTTATTTGGGGACAGGGCTGAAGCTTTCTTT. It codes for CASSLFGDRAEAFF.

The table lists this clonotype with a few counts. The V call is TRBV7-9, the J call TRBJ2-1, with D perhaps matching TRBD1 or TRBD2 (5 bases each). The length of the CDR3 is 15 residues. Trimming removed 5 bases at V and 4 bases at J, with 15 bases between. CDR1 and CDR2 from the germline V gene are SEHNR and FQNEAQ (reference sequence). This CDR3 reads CASSPRGRTYNEQFF. In nucleotides, the CDR3 is TGTGCCAGCAGCCCTAGGGGACGGACGTACAATGAGCAGTTCTTC.

The V and J genes are TRBV24-1 and TRBJ1-2; D remains ambiguous. The germline CDR1 and CDR2 sequences are KGHDR and SFDVKD. Trimming stripped 0 bases from V and 8 bases from J, with 6 bases between. CDR3 length: 12 residues. The CDR3 nucleotides read TGTGCCACCAGTGATTTGATGGGGGGCTACACCTTC. This codes for CATSDLMGGYTF.

The V call is TRBV7-2, the J call TRBJ2-3, with TRBD1 matching over 7 bases. The V gene's germline CDR1 is SGHTA and CDR2 FQGNSA. J was trimmed by 1 base and V by 5 bases; bases with no gene match: 6. CDR3 length: 15 amino acids. CDR3 region: CASSRQGFGTDTQYF. CDR3 DNA: TGTGCCAGCAGCCGACAGGGATTCGGCACAGATACGCAGTATTTT.

The chain recombines TRBV24-1 with TRBJ2-5; 7 nucleotides align to TRBD1. The ends lost 4 bases at V and 5 bases at J; junction bases unmatched: 15. This CDR3 is 17 amino acids long. The germline V gene encodes CDR1 KGHDR and CDR2 SFDVKD. The CDR3 reads CATSDPQPTGSRETQYF. The CDR3, as DNA: TGTGCCACCAGTGACCCCCAGCCGACAGGGTCCCGTGAGACCCAGTACTTC.

The chain carries TRBV2 and TRBJ2-7, with TRBD2 matching 12 bases. The DNA end is a closer match to TRBJ2-4, so the J assignment may be wrong. From germline, CDR1 is SNHLY and CDR2 FYNNEI. The CDR3 length is 16 residues. CDR3: CASSDPTSGSNYIQYF. CDR3 in DNA: TGTGCCAGCAGTGACCCGACTAGCGGGAGTAATTACATTCAGTACTTC.

The V and J genes are TRBV20-1 and TRBJ2-5; 8 bases map to TRBD2. The CDR3 length is 12 residues. Germline CDR1 DFQATT, CDR2 SNEGSKA (reference sequence). Unmatched junction bases numbered 1, after V lost 2 bases and J lost 5 bases. The CDR3 spells CSARRGGETQYF. CDR3 nucleotides: TGCAGTGCTAGACGCGGGGGGGAGACCCAGTACTTC.

The chain recombines TRBV20-1 with TRBJ1-1; D perhaps matches TRBD1 (6 bases). The CDR3 has 16 residues. CDR1 and CDR2 from the germline V gene are DFQATT and SNEGSKA (reference sequence). Trimming took off 4 bases at V and 1 base at J, with 19 bases between the two ends. CDR3 coding DNA: TGCAGTGCTACCTCAGGGGCACAGGGACCGAACACTGAAGCTTTCTTT. Protein: CSATSGAQGPNTEAFF.